This paragraph covers one T cell receptor (beta chain) sequence. This entry belongs to a study of blood T cell repertoires in COVID-19. In the study overall: Samples came from the United States, Italy and Spain, spanning acute and convalescent COVID-19. In each case, the material was cDNA or gDNA derived from T cells, B-cell-depleted T cells, or PBMCs.

TCRdb keeps only in-frame clones here, not all; method: immunoSEQ multiplex PCR. The repertoire holds over 400,000 clones, roughly nine tenths seen once, with about 8.2% in the top ten. Trimming removed 6 bases from V and 5 bases from J, with 11 bases in between. Germline lookup yields CDR1 SNHLY and CDR2 FYNNEI. This CDR3 is 13 amino acids long. Patients from Seattle were sampled longitudinally, starting during active infection. The chain is built from TRBV2 and TRBJ1-5, with D maybe TRBD1 (5 bases). The receptor was isolated from a woman aged 50 to 65 with COVID-19, enrolled during active disease. Sequencing was performed on peripheral blood. In DNA form, the CDR3 reads TGTGCCAGCAGGACGGACACTCATCAGCCCCAGCATTTT. Translating gives CASRTDTHQPQHF.